This record covers a single T cell receptor beta chain. There are a few counts of this clonotype. No cognate antigen has been identified for it. A much bigger clone sits one base away, suggesting this may be a read error. This sample is part of a study of neurological immune-mediated disorders (dated by TCRdb to about 2019). For the wider study: The study compared peripheral blood TCR-beta repertoires of HTLV-I-associated myelopathy (HAM/TSP) patients, multiple sclerosis patients and healthy controls using UMI-based sequencing. The roughly 100 TCR-beta libraries covered PBMC samples along with longitudinal samples, technical triplicates, and paired sorted CD4+ and CD8+ T-cell subsets. The cohort included approximately 70 subjects: approximately 14 with HAM/TSP, about 34 with multiple sclerosis, and around 20 healthy controls.

The CDR3, from cysteine to phenylalanine, totals 13 residues. Just CDR3 DNA is preserved here, 39 bases in frame from base 1. V loses 7 bases at its end and J loses 3 bases; junction bases beyond the gene matches: 3. The CDR1 and CDR2 encoded by the germline V gene (reference sequence) are DFQATT and SNEGSKA. cDNA was synthesized by template-switch 5'RACE using a primer with a 10-nucleotide random unique molecular identifier that tagged each TCR transcript. Each sequencing run produced over 190 million TCR-beta sequences covering 15-18 subjects. The RNeasy kit was used for extraction of total RNA. TCR-beta VDJ regions were amplified with primers for the TCR constant region and the 5'RACE anchor, using the KAPA Real-time Library Amplification kit. A first PCR added sample indexes and Illumina adaptors, and a second PCR then raised library yield. After Ampure bead purification, the roughly 650 bp TCR product was size-selected on a 2% E-gel SizeSelection system. Before pooling, library quality was assessed on a Bioanalyzer, concentration was determined with Qubit, and library quantification was performed with the Kapa Library Quantification kit. Libraries were sequenced paired-end 2 x 150 bp on an Illumina HiSeq 2500. To increase sequence diversity, roughly 24-32% phiX was spiked into each library pool. In the original analysis: The UMI-based MiGEC pipeline processed quality-filtered reads and removed over 80% of raw TCR sequences during error correction. IMGT germline references were used for alignment of VDJ genes, and clonotypes were defined by a unique CDR3 amino acid sequence together with V-J genes. Clonal expansion, Shannon diversity, and CDR3 relatedness (CalcPairwiseDistances, ClusterSamples) were evaluated with VDJtools, and phylogenetic trees were built with CLCbio workbench. A clone was classed as expanded if it had 8 or more unique UMIs, a cutoff based on coefficient-of-variation modelling across technical triplicates. TCRdb handled the public reads itself, with Q25 trimming in fastp and clone calling in MiXCR, and kept productive beta chains. A single entry per CDR3 protein holds the most common genes and DNA from its merged rows. These V and J calls are TCRdb output, not the study's own analysis. The sample profile shows 25,000 to 30,000 distinct CDR3 sequences; 20% to 25% of them were found once. 25% to 30% of the sample is held by the ten biggest clonotypes.

The paper's findings and limits, for the study overall: No identical CDR3 amino acid sequences were shared among expanded clones across subjects, suggesting private TCR-beta repertoires in all groups. The highest TCR clonal expansion was observed in HAM/TSP patients, whereas the lowest was observed in MS patients, even when compared with healthy controls.

TCR libraries for sorted subsets were made from under 1.1 million sorted CD4+ or CD8+ T cells. Peripheral blood was subjected to Ficoll-Hypaque density gradient centrifugation to isolate PBMCs, which were then cryopreserved in liquid nitrogen. The study also sequenced paired sorted CD4+ and CD8+ subsets from healthy controls, HAM/TSP patients and MS patients. The chain was built from TRBV20-1 and TRBJ2-5, and TRBD2 matches 12 of the central bases. This sequence originates from a man aged 50 or older with HTLV-1-associated myelopathy (HAM/TSP). The sequencing input was CD4+ T cells from blood. The nucleotide sequence is TGCAGTGGGACTAGCGGGGTTAAAGAGACCCAGTACTTC. The translation is CSGTSGVKETQYF.